This passage covers 16 T cell receptor beta chains from one sample sequenced in a study of type 1 and type 2 diabetes patients. PCR was run on genomic DNA. Amplification of the beta chain CDR3 used 30 forward and 13 reverse multiplex primers. TCRdb re-derived calls from the multiplex PCR reads in MiXCR, one entry per CDR3 protein. Among about 290,000 distinct CDR3 sequences, roughly 50% were seen once, and the ten largest hold around 15%. The sample consisted of peripheral blood mononuclear cells (PBMCs). The receptors originated from a man between 18 and 29 years old with type 2 diabetes.

This clonotype was observed a few times. The chain is built from TRBV6-6 and TRBJ2-2; D is unclear. V was trimmed by 8 bases and J by 4 bases, leaving 14 bases between them. CDR1 and CDR2 (germline): MNHNY, SVGAGI (reference sequence). The CDR3 covers 14 residues. CDR3 nucleotides: TGTGCCAGCGCCGGCAAGGTCTCCACCGGGGAGCTGTTTTTT. Protein: CASAGKVSTGELFF.

Worth noting for this clonotype: A read error may explain this, as a much larger clone is one base away. The conserved phenylalanine or tryptophan is not found at the CDR3 terminus, so this likely reflects a read error. The chain recombines TRBV2 with TRBJ2-1; a possible D gene is TRBD2 (5 bases). Germline CDR1 SNHLY, CDR2 FYNNEI. V was cut by 5 bases and J by 4 bases, with 12 bases left in between. The CDR3 is 14 amino acids. The CDR3 region has the DNA TGTGCCAGCAGTAGGGAGACGGCTTACAATGAGCAGTTCCTC. This encodes CASSRETAYNEQFL.

About this clonotype itself: A much larger clone lies one base from this, so it may be a read error. Since the CDR3 does not end with the conserved phenylalanine or tryptophan, this likely comes from a read error. The rearrangement joins TRBV30 to TRBJ2-2; no firm D call. CDR1 and CDR2 from the germline V gene are GTSNPN and SVGIG (reference sequence). V was clipped by 4 bases and J by 1 base, with 7 bases between them. This CDR3 has 13 residues. This chain's CDR3 is CAWTNRNTGELFS. CDR3 nucleotide sequence: TGTGCCTGGACTAACAGGAACACCGGGGAGCTGTTTTCT.

The CDR3 protein is CASSSGHLYEQYF. CDR3 in DNA: TGTGCCAGCAGCTCGGGACACCTCTACGAGCAGTACTTC. The chain links TRBV7-2 to TRBJ2-7; tentatively, D is TRBD1 (6 bases). Looked up from germline, CDR1 is SGHTA and CDR2 is FQGNSA. V lost 4 bases, J lost 3 bases, and 10 bases lay in between. The CDR3 is made up of 13 amino acids.

The genes are TRBV7-2 and TRBJ1-6; unclear D gene. Trimming left V 3 bases short and J 5 bases short, with 14 bases between. The CDR3 runs to 16 residues. Germline loops: CDR1 SGHTA, CDR2 FQGNSA. CDR3 bases: TGTGCCAGCAGCTTGGACGGCCGAATGGATAATTCACCCCTCCACTTT. This gives the protein CASSLDGRMDNSPLHF.

This clonotype has a count of ten or more. V is TRBV7-2 and J is TRBJ1-2; no clear D gene. The CDR3 runs to 12 residues. CDR1 is SGHTA, CDR2 FQGNSA, per germline. V was pared by 3 bases and J by 1 base, with 3 bases between. CDR3 sequence reads: CASSFSNYGYTF. In DNA, the CDR3 is TGTGCCAGCAGCTTCAGTAACTATGGCTACACCTTC.

This chain links TRBV19 with TRBJ1-6; a weak D match, TRBD1 (5 bases). V dropped 1 base and J dropped 4 bases, with 14 bases sitting between them. The CDR3 has 17 residues. Germline V gene sequence: CDR1 LNHDA, CDR2 SQIVND (reference sequence). The DNA of the CDR3 is TGTGCCAGTAGTATAGGATCAGGCAGGGATTATAATTCACCCCTCCACTTT. Protein sequence: CASSIGSGRDYNSPLHF. Combining the CDR3 with reference TRBV19 and TRBJ1-6 gives the whole variable domain DGGITQSPKYLFRKEGQNVTLSCEQNLNHDAMYWYRQDPGQGLRLIYYSQIVNDFQKGDIAEGYSVSREKKESFPLTVTSAQKNPTAFYLCASSIGSGRDYNSPLHFGNGTRLTVT.

This clonotype occurred a few times. V and J are TRBV6-5 and TRBJ2-5; TRBD2 agrees at 7 bases. CDR3 length: 15 amino acids. V trimming: 6 bases; J trimming: 5 bases; junction bases outside the gene matches: 12. In germline, CDR1 is MNHEY, CDR2 SVGAGI. The DNA for the CDR3 is TGTGCCAGCAGGCTCGGCGGGGGAAGGAGGGAGACCCAGTACTTC. It specifies CASRLGGGRRETQYF.

The V call is TRBV12-3 or TRBV12-4, the J call TRBJ2-7; TRBD2 matches 9 bases. CDR3 length: 16 amino acids. The ends lost 6 bases at V and 6 bases at J; junction bases unmatched: 15. Here the CDR3 reads CASSHPPVAGEREQYF. The CDR3 DNA reads as TGTGCCAGCAGCCACCCCCCGGTAGCGGGGGAACGCGAGCAGTACTTC.

Regarding this clonotype: Germline and junction disagree at one end, which may indicate a read error. V and J are TRBV5-1 and TRBJ2-7; the D gene could be TRBD1 or TRBD2 (5 bases each). The CDR3 runs 14 residues. CDR1 and CDR2 from the germline V gene are SGHRS and YFSETQ. The CDR3 region has the DNA TGCGCCAGCAGCTTGGAACAGGCGGGCTACGAGCGGTACTTC. Encoded protein: CASSLEQAGYERYF.

This clonotype was recorded at least ten times. The rearrangement joins TRBV15 to TRBJ2-7; maybe TRBD1 (5 bases). The V gene's germline CDR1 is LNHNV and CDR2 YYDKDF (reference sequence). This CDR3 is 15 amino acids long. V was pared by 1 base and J by 0 bases, with 10 bases between. In nucleotides, the CDR3 is TGTGCCACCAGCAGAGGGCAGGGAAGCTCCTACGAGCAGTACTTC. Protein product: CATSRGQGSSYEQYF.

The table lists this clonotype with a few counts. The chain recombines TRBV20-1 with TRBJ2-7, with D maybe TRBD2 (7 bases). This CDR3 comprises 12 residues. Germline CDR1 DFQATT, CDR2 SNEGSKA (reference sequence). V dropped 3 bases and J dropped 3 bases, with 9 bases sitting between them. In DNA form, the CDR3 reads TGCAGTGCTAGCGGGGGGCTCTACGAGCAGTACTTC. Protein product: CSASGGLYEQYF.

The chain links TRBV12-3 or TRBV12-4 to TRBJ2-1; the D gene is possibly TRBD2 (6 bases). There are 14 residues in the CDR3. Between the trimmed V and J ends, which lost 10 bases and 4 bases, there was a span of 17 bases. DNA for the CDR3: TGTGCCATCCTTATTAGCGGTAATTACAATGAGCAGTTCTTC. This codes for CAILISGNYNEQFF.

The V call is TRBV29-1, the J call TRBJ2-3; D is unresolved. The CDR3 sequence is 9 residues long. Germline CDR1 SQVTM, CDR2 ANQGSEA. V was pared by 7 bases and J by 11 bases, with 10 bases between. This CDR3 reads CSAARGQYF. The CDR3 DNA reads as TGCAGCGCGGCCCGCGGGCAGTATTTT.

In its sample, this clonotype was seen many times. V is TRBV7-2 and J is TRBJ2-3; D is undetermined. CDR3 length: 16 amino acids. The germline V gene has CDR1 SGHTA and CDR2 FQGNSA. Trimming cost V 5 bases and J 0 bases, with 15 bases left between them. This CDR3 reads CASSDRRPPSTDTQYF. The CDR3 DNA reads TGTGCCAGCAGCGACCGGCGCCCTCCTAGCACAGATACGCAGTATTTT. The entire variable domain, with the rest obtained from reference TRBV7-2 and TRBJ2-3, is as follows: GAGVSQSPSNKVTEKGKDVELRCDPISGHTALYWYRQSLGQGLEFLIYFQGNSAPDKSGLPSDRFSAERTGGSVSTLTIQRTQQEDSAVYLCASSDRRPPSTDTQYFGPGTRLTVL.

J is TRBJ2-6 and V is TRBV6-6; D remains ambiguous. Per the germline V gene, CDR1 is MNHNY and CDR2 is SVGAGI (reference sequence). Trimming took off 5 bases at V and 0 bases at J, with 5 bases between the two ends. The CDR3 sequence is 14 residues long. The CDR3 DNA is TGTGCCAGCAGTCCCGACTCTGGGGCCAACGTCCTGACTTTC. This translates into CASSPDSGANVLTF.